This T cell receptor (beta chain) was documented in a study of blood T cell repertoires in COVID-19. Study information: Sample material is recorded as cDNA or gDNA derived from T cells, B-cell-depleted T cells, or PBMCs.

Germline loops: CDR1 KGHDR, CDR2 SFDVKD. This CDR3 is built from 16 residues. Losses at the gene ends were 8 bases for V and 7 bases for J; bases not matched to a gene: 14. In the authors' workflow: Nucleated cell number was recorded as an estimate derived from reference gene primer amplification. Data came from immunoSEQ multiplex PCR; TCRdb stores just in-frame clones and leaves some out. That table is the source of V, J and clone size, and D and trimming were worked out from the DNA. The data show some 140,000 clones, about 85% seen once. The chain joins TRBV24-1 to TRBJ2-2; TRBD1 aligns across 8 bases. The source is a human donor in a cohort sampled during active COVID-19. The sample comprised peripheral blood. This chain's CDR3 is CATKSTGQGAGGELFF. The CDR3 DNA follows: TGTGCCACCAAAAGCACCGGACAGGGAGCAGGCGGGGAGCTGTTTTTT.